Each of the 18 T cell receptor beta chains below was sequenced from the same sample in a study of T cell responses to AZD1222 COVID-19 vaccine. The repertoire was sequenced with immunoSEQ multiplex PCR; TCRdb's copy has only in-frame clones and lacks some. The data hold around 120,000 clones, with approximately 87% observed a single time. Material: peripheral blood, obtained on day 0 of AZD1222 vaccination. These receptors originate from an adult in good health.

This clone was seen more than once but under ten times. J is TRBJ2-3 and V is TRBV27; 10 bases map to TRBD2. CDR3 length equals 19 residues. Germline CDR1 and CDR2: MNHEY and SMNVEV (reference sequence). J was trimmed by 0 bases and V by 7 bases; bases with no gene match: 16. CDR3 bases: TGTGCCAGCAACACTCCTCGATCAGCGGGGGGGAGAAGCACAGATACGCAGTATTTT. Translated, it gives CASNTPRSAGGRSTDTQYF.

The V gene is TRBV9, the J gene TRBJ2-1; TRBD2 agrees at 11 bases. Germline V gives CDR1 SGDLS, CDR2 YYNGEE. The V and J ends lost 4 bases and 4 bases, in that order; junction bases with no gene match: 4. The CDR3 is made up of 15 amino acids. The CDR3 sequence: CASSLTSGGYNEQFF. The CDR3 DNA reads TGTGCCAGCAGCTTAACTAGCGGGGGATACAATGAGCAGTTCTTC. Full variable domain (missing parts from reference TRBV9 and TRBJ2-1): DSGVTQTPKHLITATGQRVTLRCSPRSGDLSVYWYQQSLDQGLQFLIQYYNGEERAKGNILERFSAQQFPDLHSELNLSSLELGDSALYFCASSLTSGGYNEQFFGPGTRLTVL.

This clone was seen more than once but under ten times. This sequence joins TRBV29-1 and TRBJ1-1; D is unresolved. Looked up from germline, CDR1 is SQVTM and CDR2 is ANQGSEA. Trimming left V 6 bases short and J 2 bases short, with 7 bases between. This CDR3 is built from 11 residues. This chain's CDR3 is CSVMTNTEAFF. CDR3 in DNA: TGCAGCGTGATGACCAACACTGAAGCTTTCTTT.

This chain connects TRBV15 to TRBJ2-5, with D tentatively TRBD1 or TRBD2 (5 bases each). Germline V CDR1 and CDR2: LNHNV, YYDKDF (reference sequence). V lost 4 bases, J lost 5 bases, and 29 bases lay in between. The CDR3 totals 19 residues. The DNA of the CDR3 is TGTGCCACCAGCACCCCTAGGGGAATAACGGGACCCCTCGGGGAGACCCAGTACTTC. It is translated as CATSTPRGITGPLGETQYF.

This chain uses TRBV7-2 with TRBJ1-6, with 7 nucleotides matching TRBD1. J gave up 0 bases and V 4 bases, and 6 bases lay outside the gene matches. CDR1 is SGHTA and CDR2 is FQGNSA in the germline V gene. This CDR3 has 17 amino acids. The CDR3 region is CASSSGQASSYNSPLHF. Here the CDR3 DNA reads TGTGCCAGCAGCTCAGGACAGGCGAGCTCCTATAATTCACCCCTCCACTTT.

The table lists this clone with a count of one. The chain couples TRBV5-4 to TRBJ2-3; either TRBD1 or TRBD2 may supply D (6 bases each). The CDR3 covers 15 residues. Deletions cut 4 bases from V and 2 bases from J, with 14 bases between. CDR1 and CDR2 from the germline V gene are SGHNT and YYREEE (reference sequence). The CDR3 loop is CASSPRGPYTDTQYF. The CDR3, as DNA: TGTGCCAGCAGCCCCCGGGGGCCTTACACAGATACGCAGTATTTT.

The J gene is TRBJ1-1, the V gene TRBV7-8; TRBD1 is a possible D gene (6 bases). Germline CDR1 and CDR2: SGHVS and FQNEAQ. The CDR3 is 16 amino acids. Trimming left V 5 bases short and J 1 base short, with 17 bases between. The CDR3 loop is CASSPRRAGANTEAFF. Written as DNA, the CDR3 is TGTGCCAGCAGCCCCCGGCGGGCAGGGGCGAACACTGAAGCTTTCTTT. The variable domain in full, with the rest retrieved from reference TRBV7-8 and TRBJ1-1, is GAGVSQSPRYKVAKRGQDVALRCDPISGHVSLFWYQQALGQGPEFLTYFQNEAQLDKSGLPSDRFFAERPEGSVSTLKIQRTQQEDSAVYLCASSPRRAGANTEAFFGQGTRLTVV.

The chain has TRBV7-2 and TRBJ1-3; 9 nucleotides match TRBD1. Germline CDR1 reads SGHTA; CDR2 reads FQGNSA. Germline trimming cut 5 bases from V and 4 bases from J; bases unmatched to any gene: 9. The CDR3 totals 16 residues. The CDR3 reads CASSPRGTGTGNTIYF. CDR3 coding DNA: TGTGCCAGCAGCCCCCGAGGGACAGGGACCGGAAACACCATATATTTT.

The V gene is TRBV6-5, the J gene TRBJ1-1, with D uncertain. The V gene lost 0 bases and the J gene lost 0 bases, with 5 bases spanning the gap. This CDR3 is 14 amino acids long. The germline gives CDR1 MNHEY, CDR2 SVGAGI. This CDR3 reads CASSYSRVNTEAFF. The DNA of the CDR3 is TGTGCCAGCAGTTACTCGAGAGTGAACACTGAAGCTTTCTTT.

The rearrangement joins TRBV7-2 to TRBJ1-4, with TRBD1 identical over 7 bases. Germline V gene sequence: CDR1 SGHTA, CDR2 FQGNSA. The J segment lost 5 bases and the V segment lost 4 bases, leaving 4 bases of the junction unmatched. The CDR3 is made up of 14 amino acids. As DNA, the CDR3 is TGTGCCAGCAGCTCAGGGGGGGGGAATGAAAAACTGTTTTTT. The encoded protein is CASSSGGGNEKLFF. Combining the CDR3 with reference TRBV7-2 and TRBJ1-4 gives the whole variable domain GAGVSQSPSNKVTEKGKDVELRCDPISGHTALYWYRQSLGQGLEFLIYFQGNSAPDKSGLPSDRFSAERTGGSVSTLTIQRTQQEDSAVYLCASSSGGGNEKLFFGSGTQLSVL.

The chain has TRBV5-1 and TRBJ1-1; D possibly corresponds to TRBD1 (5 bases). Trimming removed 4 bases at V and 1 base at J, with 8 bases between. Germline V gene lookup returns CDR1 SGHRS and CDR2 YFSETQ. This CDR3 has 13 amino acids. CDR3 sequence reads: CASSDQGNTEAFF. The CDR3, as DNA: TGCGCCAGCAGCGACCAGGGGAACACTGAAGCTTTCTTT.

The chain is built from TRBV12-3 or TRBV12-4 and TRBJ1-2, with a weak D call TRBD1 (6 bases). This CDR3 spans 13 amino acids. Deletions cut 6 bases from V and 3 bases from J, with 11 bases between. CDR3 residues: CASRPYRDYGYTF. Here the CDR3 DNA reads TGTGCCAGCAGGCCGTACAGGGACTATGGCTACACCTTC.

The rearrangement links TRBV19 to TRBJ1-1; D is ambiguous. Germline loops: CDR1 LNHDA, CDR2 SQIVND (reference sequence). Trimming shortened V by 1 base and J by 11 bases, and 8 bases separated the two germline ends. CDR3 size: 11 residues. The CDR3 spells CASSIANRAFF. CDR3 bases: TGTGCCAGTAGTATAGCCAATAGGGCTTTCTTT. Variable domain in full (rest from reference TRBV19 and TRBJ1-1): DGGITQSPKYLFRKEGQNVTLSCEQNLNHDAMYWYRQDPGQGLRLIYYSQIVNDFQKGDIAEGYSVSREKKESFPLTVTSAQKNPTAFYLCASSIANRAFFGQGTRLTVV.

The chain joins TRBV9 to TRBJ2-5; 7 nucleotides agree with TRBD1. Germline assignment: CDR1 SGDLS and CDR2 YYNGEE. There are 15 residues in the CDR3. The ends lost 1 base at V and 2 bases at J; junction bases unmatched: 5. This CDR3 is CASSVMGQRQETQYF. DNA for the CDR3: TGTGCCAGCAGCGTAATGGGACAGAGACAAGAGACCCAGTACTTC.

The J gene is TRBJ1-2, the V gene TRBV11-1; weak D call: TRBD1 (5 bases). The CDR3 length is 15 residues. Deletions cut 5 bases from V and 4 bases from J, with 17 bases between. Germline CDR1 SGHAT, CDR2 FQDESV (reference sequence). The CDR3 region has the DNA TGTGCCAGCAGCCCTCGTGCCAGACAGAGCTATGGCTACACCTTC. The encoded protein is CASSPRARQSYGYTF.

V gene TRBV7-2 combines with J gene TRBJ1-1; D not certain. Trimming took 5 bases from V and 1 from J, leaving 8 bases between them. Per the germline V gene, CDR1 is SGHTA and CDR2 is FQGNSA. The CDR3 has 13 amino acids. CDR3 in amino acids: CASSRTTNTEAFF. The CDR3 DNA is TGTGCCAGCAGCAGGACCACGAACACTGAAGCTTTCTTT.

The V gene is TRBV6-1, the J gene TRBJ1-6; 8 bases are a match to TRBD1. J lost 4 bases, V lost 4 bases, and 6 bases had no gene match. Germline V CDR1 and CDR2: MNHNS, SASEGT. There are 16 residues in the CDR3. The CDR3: CASSGPGTGYNSPLHF. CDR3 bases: TGTGCCAGCAGTGGCCCCGGGACAGGATATAATTCACCCCTCCACTTT.

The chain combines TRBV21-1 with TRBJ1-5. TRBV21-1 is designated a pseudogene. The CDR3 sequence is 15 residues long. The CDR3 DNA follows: TGTGCCAGCAGCGCCTACATACGTAGCAATCAGCCCCAGCATTTT. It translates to CASSAYIRSNQPQHF.